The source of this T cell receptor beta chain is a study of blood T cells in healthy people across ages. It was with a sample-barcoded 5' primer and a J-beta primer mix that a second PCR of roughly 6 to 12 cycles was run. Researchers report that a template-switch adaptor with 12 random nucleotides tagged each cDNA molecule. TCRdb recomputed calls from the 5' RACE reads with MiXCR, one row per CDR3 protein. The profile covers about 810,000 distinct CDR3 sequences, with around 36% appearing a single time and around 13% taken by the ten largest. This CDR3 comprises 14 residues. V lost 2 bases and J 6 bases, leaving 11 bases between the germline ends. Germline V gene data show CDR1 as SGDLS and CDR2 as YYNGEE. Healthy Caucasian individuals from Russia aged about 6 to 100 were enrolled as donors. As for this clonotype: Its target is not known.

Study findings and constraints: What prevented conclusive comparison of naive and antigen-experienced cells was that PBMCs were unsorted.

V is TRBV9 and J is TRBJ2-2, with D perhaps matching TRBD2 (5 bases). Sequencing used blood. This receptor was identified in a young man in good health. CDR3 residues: CASSVSSSAGELFF. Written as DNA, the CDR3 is TGTGCCAGCAGCGTTTCTAGCTCCGCCGGGGAGCTGTTTTTT.